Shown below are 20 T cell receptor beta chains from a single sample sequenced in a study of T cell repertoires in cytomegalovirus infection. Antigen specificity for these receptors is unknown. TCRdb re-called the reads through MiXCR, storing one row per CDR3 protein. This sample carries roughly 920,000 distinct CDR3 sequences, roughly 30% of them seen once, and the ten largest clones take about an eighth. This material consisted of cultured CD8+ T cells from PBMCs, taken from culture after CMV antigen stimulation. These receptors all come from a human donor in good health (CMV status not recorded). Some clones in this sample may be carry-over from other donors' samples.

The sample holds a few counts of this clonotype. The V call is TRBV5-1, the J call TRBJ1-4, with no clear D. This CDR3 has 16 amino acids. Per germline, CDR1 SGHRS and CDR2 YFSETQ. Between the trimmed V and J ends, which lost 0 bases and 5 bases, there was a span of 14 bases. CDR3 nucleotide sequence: TGCGCCAGCAGCTTGGATATTAGACCGCCAAATGAAAAACTGTTTTTT. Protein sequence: CASSLDIRPPNEKLFF.

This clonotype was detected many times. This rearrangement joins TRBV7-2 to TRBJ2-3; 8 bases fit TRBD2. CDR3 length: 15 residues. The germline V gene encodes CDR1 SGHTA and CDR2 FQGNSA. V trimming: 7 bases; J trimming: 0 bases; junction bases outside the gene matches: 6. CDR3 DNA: TGTGCCAGCACCCCGGGGGGGAGTAGCACAGATACGCAGTATTTT. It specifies CASTPGGSSTDTQYF. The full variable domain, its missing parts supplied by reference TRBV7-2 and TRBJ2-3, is GAGVSQSPSNKVTEKGKDVELRCDPISGHTALYWYRQSLGQGLEFLIYFQGNSAPDKSGLPSDRFSAERTGGSVSTLTIQRTQQEDSAVYLCASTPGGSSTDTQYFGPGTRLTVL.

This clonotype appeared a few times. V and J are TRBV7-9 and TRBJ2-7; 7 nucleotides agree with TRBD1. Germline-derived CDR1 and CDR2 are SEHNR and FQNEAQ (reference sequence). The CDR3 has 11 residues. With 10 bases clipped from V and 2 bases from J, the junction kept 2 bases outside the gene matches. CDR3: CAIDRAYEQYF. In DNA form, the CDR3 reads TGTGCCATTGACAGGGCCTACGAGCAGTACTTC.

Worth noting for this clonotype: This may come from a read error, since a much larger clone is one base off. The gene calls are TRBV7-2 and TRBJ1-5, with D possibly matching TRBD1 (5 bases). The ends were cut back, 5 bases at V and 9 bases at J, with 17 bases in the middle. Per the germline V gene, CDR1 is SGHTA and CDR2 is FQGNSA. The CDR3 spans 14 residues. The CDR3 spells CASSLGGVRRPQHF. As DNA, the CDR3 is TGTGCCAGCAGCCTCGGAGGGGTTAGGCGGCCCCAGCATTTT.

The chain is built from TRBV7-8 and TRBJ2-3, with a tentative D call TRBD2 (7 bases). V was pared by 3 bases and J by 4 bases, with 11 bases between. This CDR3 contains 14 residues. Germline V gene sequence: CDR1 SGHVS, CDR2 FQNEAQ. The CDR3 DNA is TGTGCCAGCAGCTTTAGGGGGGGTTCAGATACGCAGTATTTT. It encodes CASSFRGGSDTQYF.

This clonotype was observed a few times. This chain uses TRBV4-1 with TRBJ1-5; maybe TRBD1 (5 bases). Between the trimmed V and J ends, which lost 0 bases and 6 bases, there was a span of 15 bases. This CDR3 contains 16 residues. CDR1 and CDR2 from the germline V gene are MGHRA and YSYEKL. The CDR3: CASSQDLGQGAQPQHF. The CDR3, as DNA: TGCGCCAGCAGCCAAGATCTCGGGCAGGGCGCTCAGCCCCAGCATTTT.

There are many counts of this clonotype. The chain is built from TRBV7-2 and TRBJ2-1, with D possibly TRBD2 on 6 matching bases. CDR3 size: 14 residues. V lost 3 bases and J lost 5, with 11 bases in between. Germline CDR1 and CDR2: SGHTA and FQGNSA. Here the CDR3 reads CASSFVGGDNEQFF. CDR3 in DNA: TGTGCCAGCAGCTTCGTTGGCGGGGACAATGAGCAGTTCTTC.

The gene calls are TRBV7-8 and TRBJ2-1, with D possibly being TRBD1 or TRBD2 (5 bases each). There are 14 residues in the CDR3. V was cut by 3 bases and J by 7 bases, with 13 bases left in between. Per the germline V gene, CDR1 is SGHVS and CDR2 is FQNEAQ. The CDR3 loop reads CASSFSGTANEQFF. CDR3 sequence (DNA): TGTGCCAGCAGCTTTTCCGGGACGGCTAATGAGCAGTTCTTC.

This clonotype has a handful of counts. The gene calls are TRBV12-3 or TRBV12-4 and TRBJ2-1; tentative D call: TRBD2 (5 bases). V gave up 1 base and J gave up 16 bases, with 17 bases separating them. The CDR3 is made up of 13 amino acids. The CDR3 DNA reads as TGTGCCAGCAGTTTAGAGACGGCCGGGGATTGCTTCTTC. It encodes CASSLETAGDCFF.

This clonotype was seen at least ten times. The DNA of the CDR3 is TGTGCCAGCAGCACACCCGAAACACTAGCGGGGGGGTACACCGGGGAGCTGTTTTTT. Translated: CASSTPETLAGGYTGELFF. The chain couples TRBV7-8 to TRBJ2-2, with 13 positions matching TRBD2. V shed 5 bases and J 3 bases; nucleotides not matched to a gene: 12. Germline V gene data show CDR1 as SGHVS and CDR2 as FQNEAQ. The CDR3 is 19 residues long.

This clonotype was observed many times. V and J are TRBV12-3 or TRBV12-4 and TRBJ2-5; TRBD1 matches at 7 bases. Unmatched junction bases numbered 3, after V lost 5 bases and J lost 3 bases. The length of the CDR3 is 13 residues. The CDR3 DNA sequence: TGTGCCAGCAGTCCGGGACAGAAAGAGACCCAGTACTTC. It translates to CASSPGQKETQYF.

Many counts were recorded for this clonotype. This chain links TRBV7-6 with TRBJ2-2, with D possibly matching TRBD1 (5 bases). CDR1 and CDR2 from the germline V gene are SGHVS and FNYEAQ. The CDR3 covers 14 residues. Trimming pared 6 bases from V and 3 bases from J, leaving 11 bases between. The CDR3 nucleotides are TGTGCCAGCAGTTCAGGGTGGGACACCGGGGAGCTGTTTTTT. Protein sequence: CASSSGWDTGELFF.

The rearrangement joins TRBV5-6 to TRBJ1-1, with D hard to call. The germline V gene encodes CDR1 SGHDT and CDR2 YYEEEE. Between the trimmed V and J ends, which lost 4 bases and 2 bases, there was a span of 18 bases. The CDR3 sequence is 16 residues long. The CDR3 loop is CASSPGLAGTNTEAFF. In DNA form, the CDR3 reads TGTGCCAGCAGCCCGGGCCTTGCGGGAACAAACACTGAAGCTTTCTTT.

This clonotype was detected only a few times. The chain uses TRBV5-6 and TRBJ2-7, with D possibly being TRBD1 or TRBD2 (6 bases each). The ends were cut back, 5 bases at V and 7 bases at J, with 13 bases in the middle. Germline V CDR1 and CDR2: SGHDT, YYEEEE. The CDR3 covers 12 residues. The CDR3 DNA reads TGTGCCAGCAGAGGGGGGCCGGGGGAGCAGTACTTC. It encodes CASRGGPGEQYF.

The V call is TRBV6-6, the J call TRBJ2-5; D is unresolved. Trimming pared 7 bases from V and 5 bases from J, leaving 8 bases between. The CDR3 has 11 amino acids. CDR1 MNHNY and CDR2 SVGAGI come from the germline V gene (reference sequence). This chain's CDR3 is CASTDVETQYF. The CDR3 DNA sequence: TGTGCCAGCACTGATGTTGAGACCCAGTACTTC.

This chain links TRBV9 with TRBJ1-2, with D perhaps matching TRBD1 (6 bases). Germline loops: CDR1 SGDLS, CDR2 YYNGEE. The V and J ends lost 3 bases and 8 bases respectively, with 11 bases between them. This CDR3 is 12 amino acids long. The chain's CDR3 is CASSDRVEGYTF. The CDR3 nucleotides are TGTGCCAGCAGCGACAGGGTCGAAGGCTACACCTTC.

Written as DNA, the CDR3 is TGTGCCAGCAGCCTTACGACCCGCGGCGGCTACACCTTC. Encoded protein: CASSLTTRGGYTF. The chain employs TRBV7-6 and TRBJ1-2; D is unclear. Trimming cost V 5 bases and J 8 bases, with 15 bases left between them. The germline V gene has CDR1 SGHVS and CDR2 FNYEAQ. The CDR3 is 13 residues long. The full variable domain, completed using reference TRBV7-6 and TRBJ1-2, is GAGVSQSPRYKVTKRGQDVALRCDPISGHVSLYWYRQALGQGPEFLTYFNYEAQQDKSGLPNDRFSAERPEGSISTLTIQRTEQRDSAMYRCASSLTTRGGYTFGSGTRLTVV.

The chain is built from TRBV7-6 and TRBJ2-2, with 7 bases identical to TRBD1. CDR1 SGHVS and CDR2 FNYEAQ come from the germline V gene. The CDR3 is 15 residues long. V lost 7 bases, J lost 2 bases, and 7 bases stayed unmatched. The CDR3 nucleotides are TGTGCCAGCATCCCGGACAGGCGAAACACCGGGGAGCTGTTTTTT. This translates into CASIPDRRNTGELFF.

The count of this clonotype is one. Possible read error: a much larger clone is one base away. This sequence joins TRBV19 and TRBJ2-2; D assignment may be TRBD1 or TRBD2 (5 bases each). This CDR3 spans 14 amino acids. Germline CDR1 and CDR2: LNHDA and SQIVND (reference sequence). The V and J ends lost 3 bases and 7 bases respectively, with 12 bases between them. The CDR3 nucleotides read TGTGCCAGTAGTATTAGAGGGGTTGACGGGGAGCTGTTTTTT. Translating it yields CASSIRGVDGELFF.

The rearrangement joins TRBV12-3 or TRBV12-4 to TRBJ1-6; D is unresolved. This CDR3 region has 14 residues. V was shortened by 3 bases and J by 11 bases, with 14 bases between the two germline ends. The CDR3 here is CASSLSHGRTPLHF. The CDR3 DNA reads TGTGCCAGCAGTTTGTCTCATGGACGTACACCCCTCCACTTT.